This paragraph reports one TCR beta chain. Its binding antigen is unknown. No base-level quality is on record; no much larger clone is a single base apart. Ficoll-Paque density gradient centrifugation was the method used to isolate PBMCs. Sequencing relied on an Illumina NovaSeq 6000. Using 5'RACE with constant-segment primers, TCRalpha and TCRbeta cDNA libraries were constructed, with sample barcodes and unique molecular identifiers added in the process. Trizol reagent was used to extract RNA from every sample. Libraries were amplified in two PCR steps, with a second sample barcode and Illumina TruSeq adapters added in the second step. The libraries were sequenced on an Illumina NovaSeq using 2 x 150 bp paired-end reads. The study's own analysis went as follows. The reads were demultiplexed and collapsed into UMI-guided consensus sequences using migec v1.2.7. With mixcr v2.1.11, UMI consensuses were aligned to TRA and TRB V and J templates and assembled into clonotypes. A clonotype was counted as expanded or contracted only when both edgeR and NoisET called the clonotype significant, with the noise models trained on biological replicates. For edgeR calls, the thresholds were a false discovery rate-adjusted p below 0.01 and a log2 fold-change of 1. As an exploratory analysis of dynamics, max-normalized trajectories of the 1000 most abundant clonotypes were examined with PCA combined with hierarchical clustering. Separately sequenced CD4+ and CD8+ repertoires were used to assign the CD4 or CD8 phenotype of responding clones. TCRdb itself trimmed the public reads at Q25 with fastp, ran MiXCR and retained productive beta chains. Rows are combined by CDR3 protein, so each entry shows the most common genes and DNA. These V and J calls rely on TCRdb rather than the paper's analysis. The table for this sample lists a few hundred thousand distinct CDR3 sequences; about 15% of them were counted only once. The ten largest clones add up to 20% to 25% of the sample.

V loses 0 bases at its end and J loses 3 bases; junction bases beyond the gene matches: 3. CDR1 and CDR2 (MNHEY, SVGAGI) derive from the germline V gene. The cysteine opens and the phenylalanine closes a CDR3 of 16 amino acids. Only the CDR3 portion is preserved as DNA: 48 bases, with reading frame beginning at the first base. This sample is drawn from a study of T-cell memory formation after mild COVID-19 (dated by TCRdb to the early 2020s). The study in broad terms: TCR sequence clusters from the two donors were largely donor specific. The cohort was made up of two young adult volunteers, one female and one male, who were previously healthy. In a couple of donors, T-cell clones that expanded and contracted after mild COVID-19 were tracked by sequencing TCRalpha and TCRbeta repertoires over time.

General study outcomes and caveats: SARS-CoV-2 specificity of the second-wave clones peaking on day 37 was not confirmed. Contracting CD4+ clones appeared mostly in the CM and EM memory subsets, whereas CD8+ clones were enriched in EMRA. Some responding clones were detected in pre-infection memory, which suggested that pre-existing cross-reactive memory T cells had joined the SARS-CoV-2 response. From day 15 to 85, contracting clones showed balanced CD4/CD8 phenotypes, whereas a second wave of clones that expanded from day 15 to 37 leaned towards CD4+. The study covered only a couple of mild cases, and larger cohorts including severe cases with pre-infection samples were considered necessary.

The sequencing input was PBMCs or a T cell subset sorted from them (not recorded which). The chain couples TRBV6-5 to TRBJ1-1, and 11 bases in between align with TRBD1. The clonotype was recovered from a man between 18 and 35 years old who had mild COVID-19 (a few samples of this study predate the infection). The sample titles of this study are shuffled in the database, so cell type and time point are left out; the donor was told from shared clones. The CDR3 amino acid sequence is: CASSYSGTGGHTEAFF. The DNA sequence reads TGTGCCAGCAGTTACTCCGGGACAGGGGGTCACACTGAAGCTTTCTTT.